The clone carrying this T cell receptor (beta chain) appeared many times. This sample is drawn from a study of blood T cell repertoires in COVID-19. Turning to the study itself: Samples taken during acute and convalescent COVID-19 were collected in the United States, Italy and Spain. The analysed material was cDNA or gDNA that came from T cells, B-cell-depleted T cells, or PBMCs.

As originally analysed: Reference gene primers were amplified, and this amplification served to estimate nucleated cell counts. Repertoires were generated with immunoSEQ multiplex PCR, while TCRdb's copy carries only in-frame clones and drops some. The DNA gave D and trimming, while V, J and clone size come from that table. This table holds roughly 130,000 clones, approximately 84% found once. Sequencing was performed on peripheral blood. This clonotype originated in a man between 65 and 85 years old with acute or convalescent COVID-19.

The CDR3 is CASNVQVISNEQFF. DNA of the CDR3: TGTGCCAGCAACGTACAGGTTATCTCCAATGAGCAGTTCTTC. The rearrangement joins TRBV2 to TRBJ2-1; perhaps TRBD1 as D (5 bases). The CDR3 loop spans 14 amino acids. The V and J ends lost 7 bases and 6 bases respectively, with 16 bases between them. CDR1 and CDR2 from the germline V gene are SNHLY and FYNNEI. The full variable domain, completed using reference TRBV2 and TRBJ2-1, is EPEVTQTPSHQVTQMGQEVILRCVPISNHLYFYWYRQILGQKVEFLVSFYNNEISEKSEIFDDQFSVERPDGSNFTLKIRSTKLEDSAMYFCASNVQVISNEQFFGPGTRLTVL.